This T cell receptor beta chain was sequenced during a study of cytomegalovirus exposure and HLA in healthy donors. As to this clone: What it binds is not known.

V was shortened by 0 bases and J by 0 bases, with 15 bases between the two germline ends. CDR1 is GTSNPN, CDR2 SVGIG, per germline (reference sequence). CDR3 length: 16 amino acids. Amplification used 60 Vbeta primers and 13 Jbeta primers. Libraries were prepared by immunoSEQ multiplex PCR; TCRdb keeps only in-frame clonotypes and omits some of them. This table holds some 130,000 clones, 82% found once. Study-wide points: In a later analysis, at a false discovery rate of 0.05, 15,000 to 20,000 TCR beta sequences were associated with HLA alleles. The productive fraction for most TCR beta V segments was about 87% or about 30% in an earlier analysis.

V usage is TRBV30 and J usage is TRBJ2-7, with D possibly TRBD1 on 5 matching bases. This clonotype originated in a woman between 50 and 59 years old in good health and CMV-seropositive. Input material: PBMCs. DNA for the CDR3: TGTGCCTGGAGTGTGCCCAGGGTTCAATCCTCCTACGAGCAGTACTTC. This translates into CAWSVPRVQSSYEQYF.